The 17 T cell receptor beta chains below all came from one sample that was sequenced in a study of PD-L1 blockade in urothelial cancer. Sequencing was performed with immunoSEQ multiplex PCR; in TCRdb, only in-frame clones are kept and a portion is missing. Seen here are around 14,000 clones, 70% to 90% observed once, and the top ten hold 13% to 15%. Specimen: PBMCs, collected around atezolizumab (anti-PD-L1) treatment. The origin of the receptors is an older man with urothelial cancer.

The genes are TRBV6-1 and TRBJ1-2; no definite D call. The CDR3 length is 14 residues. Deletions cut 2 bases from V and 8 bases from J, with 15 bases between. Germline values: CDR1 MNHNS, CDR2 SASEGT. The CDR3 DNA follows: TGTGCCAGCAGTGAATCCGGAGGCCGAGGCGGCTACACCTTC. Translated: CASSESGGRGGYTF.

This clone has just one count. The chain couples TRBV19 to TRBJ1-3; tentative D call: TRBD1 (5 bases). Deletions cut 1 base from V and 1 base from J, with 11 bases between. The CDR3 is made up of 16 amino acids. Germline CDR1 reads LNHDA; CDR2 reads SQIVND (reference sequence). CDR3 amino acids: CASSIGFRTSGNTIYF. As DNA, the CDR3 is TGTGCCAGTAGTATAGGATTCCGGACATCTGGAAACACCATATATTTT. The entire variable domain, with the rest obtained from reference TRBV19 and TRBJ1-3, is as follows: DGGITQSPKYLFRKEGQNVTLSCEQNLNHDAMYWYRQDPGQGLRLIYYSQIVNDFQKGDIAEGYSVSREKKESFPLTVTSAQKNPTAFYLCASSIGFRTSGNTIYFGEGSWLTVV.

The chain joins TRBV11-2 to TRBJ2-3; D ambiguous. The ends were cut back, 1 base at V and 3 bases at J, with 14 bases in the middle. The V gene's germline CDR1 is SGHAT and CDR2 FQNNGV. This CDR3 spans 16 amino acids. As DNA, the CDR3 is TGTGCCAGCAGCTTAGTGGTACGGCAGACTACAGATACGCAGTATTTT. It codes for CASSLVVRQTTDTQYF.

The chain links TRBV18 to TRBJ2-7, with D maybe TRBD1 (5 bases). This CDR3 has 16 amino acids. Germline V gene sequence: CDR1 KGHSH, CDR2 LQKENI. Trimming took 0 bases from V and 0 from J, leaving 12 bases between them. The CDR3 loop reads CASSPPAGLSSYEQYF. For the CDR3, the DNA is TGTGCCAGCTCACCACCAGCAGGGCTGAGCTCCTACGAGCAGTACTTC.

This clone appeared a single time. This chain connects TRBV21-1 to TRBJ1-6; the table's TRBD1 call for D was not verified on the DNA. TRBV21-1 is a documented pseudogene. This CDR3 has 14 residues. This CDR3 reads CASPPGTGVAPLHF. The CDR3, as DNA: TGTGCCTCGCCCCCCGGGACAGGGGTTGCACCCCTCCACTTT.

The DNA for the CDR3 is TGTGCCATCAGTGAGGTGGGGAGGGCGAACACCGGGGAGCTGTTTTTT. Its protein is CAISEVGRANTGELFF. This chain uses TRBV10-3 with TRBJ2-2; TRBD2 matches 7 bases. Per germline, CDR1 ENHRY and CDR2 SYGVKD. The J segment lost 0 bases and the V segment lost 2 bases, leaving 3 bases of the junction unmatched. The CDR3 runs to 16 residues.

This chain joins TRBV23-1 and TRBJ2-3; D remains unclear. TRBV23-1 is marked as an open reading frame, function uncertain. The V and J ends lost 8 bases and 1 base respectively, with 16 bases between them. The CDR3 is made up of 15 amino acids. The CDR3 protein is CASPTPRSGTDTQYF. Written as DNA, the CDR3 is TGCGCCAGCCCCACACCTCGAAGTGGCACAGATACGCAGTATTTT.

This chain links TRBV15 with TRBJ2-3, with 9 nucleotides matching TRBD1. The CDR3 sequence is 16 residues long. Germline CDR1 and CDR2: LNHNV and YYDKDF (reference sequence). V was pared by 5 bases and J by 1 base, with 7 bases of the junction left unmatched. The CDR3 region is CATSLLTGGGTDTQYF. The CDR3 DNA reads TGTGCCACCAGCTTGTTGACAGGGGGGGGCACAGATACGCAGTATTTT. The whole variable domain, remainder taken from reference TRBV15 and TRBJ2-3, is DAMVIQNPRYQVTQFGKPVTLSCSQTLNHNVMYWYQQKSSQAPKLLFHYYDKDFNNEADTPDNFQSRRPNTSFCFLDIRSPGLGDTAMYLCATSLLTGGGTDTQYFGPGTRLTVL.

This sequence joins TRBV18 and TRBJ2-2, with 9 positions matching TRBD1. Looked up from germline, CDR1 is KGHSH and CDR2 is LQKENI. The V and J ends lost 3 bases and 7 bases, in that order; junction bases with no gene match: 6. The CDR3 runs 15 residues. The DNA of the CDR3 is TGTGCCAGCTCACCCGGGACAGGGTTGATCGGGGAGCTGTTTTTT. It codes for CASSPGTGLIGELFF.

The V and J genes are TRBV27 and TRBJ1-5; D is perhaps TRBD1 (5 bases). Germline V gene sequence: CDR1 MNHEY, CDR2 SMNVEV (reference sequence). The CDR3 runs to 17 residues. Trimming left V 2 bases short and J 7 bases short, with 21 bases between. The CDR3 loop is CASSLIAVESGLQPQHF. CDR3 in DNA: TGTGCCAGCAGTTTAATTGCGGTCGAGTCAGGGTTACAGCCCCAGCATTTT.

This chain uses TRBV7-6 with TRBJ1-2, with D unresolved. This CDR3 spans 14 amino acids. The germline CDR1 and CDR2 sequences are SGHVS and FNYEAQ. Trimming took 3 bases from V and 2 from J, leaving 10 bases between them. The CDR3 sequence: CASSLREFNYGYTF. The CDR3 DNA is TGTGCCAGCAGCTTGAGGGAGTTCAACTATGGCTACACCTTC.

This chain connects TRBV27 to TRBJ2-7; 7 bases line up with TRBD1. Germline V gene lookup returns CDR1 MNHEY and CDR2 SMNVEV (reference sequence). V dropped 6 bases and J dropped 6; count of bases not matched to a gene: 5. This CDR3 is 12 amino acids long. The chain's CDR3 is CASSKQGFEQYF. CDR3 DNA: TGTGCCAGCAGCAAACAGGGGTTCGAGCAGTACTTC.

This chain joins TRBV11-2 and TRBJ1-1; maybe TRBD1 (5 bases). Germline V CDR1 and CDR2: SGHAT, FQNNGV. The CDR3 length is 15 residues. V was pared by 2 bases and J by 10 bases, with 20 bases between. Written as DNA, the CDR3 is TGTGCCAGCAGCTTATTCGGGGGTTATCAGGAGGGAGCTTTCTTT. Its translation: CASSLFGGYQEGAFF. Full variable domain (missing parts from reference TRBV11-2 and TRBJ1-1): EAGVAQSPRYKIIEKRQSVAFWCNPISGHATLYWYQQILGQGPKLLIQFQNNGVVDDSQLPKDRFSAERLKGVDSTLKIQPAKLEDSAVYLCASSLFGGYQEGAFFGQGTRLTVV.

This chain joins TRBV18 and TRBJ1-6, with D possibly TRBD1 on 5 matching bases. Germline lookup yields CDR1 KGHSH and CDR2 LQKENI. The CDR3 has 15 amino acids. The V end lost 3 bases, the J end lost 3 bases, and 9 bases lay between the germline ends. Here the CDR3 reads CASSPETVYNSPLHF. CDR3 sequence (DNA): TGTGCCAGCTCACCTGAGACAGTCTATAATTCACCCCTCCACTTT.

This clone was counted a few times. J is TRBJ1-5 and V is TRBV11-2; D possibly corresponds to TRBD1 (5 bases). The germline V gene has CDR1 SGHAT and CDR2 FQNNGV. CDR3 length: 12 residues. Trimming pared 5 bases from V and 7 bases from J, leaving 9 bases between. CDR3 in amino acids: CASSNGAQPQHF. The CDR3 coding sequence is TGTGCCAGCAGCAATGGGGCCCAGCCCCAGCATTTT.

The chain is built from TRBV14 and TRBJ2-2; TRBD2 matches at 9 bases. The CDR3 consists of 16 residues. Germline V CDR1 and CDR2: SGHDN, FVKESK. Losses at the gene ends were 1 base for V and 4 bases for J; bases not matched to a gene: 4. The CDR3: CASSQGLAGITGELFF. DNA of the CDR3: TGTGCCAGCAGCCAAGGTCTAGCGGGGATCACCGGGGAGCTGTTTTTT.

The chain joins TRBV29-1 to TRBJ1-2; maybe TRBD1 (6 bases). Germline values: CDR1 SQVTM, CDR2 ANQGSEA. V lost 0 bases, J lost 5 bases, and 7 bases lay in between. The CDR3 sequence is 12 residues long. CDR3 sequence: CSVEDRGYGYTF. The CDR3 DNA follows: TGCAGCGTTGAAGATAGGGGGTATGGCTACACCTTC.